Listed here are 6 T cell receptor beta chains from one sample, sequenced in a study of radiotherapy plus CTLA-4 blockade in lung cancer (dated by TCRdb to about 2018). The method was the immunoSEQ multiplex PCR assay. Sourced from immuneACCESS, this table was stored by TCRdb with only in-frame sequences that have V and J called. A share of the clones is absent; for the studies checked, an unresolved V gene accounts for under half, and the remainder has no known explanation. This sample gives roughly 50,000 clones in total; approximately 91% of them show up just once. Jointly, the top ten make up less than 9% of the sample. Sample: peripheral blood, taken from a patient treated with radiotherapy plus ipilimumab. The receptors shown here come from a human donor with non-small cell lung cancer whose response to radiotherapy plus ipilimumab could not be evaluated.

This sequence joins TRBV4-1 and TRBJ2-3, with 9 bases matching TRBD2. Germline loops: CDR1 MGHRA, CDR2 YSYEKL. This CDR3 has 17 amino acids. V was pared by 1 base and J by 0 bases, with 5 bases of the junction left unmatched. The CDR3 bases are TGCGCCAGCAGCCAAGTATTAGCGGGGGCGAGCACAGATACGCAGTATTTT. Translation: CASSQVLAGASTDTQYF.

The CDR3 sequence: CASRSGPSNTGELFF. CDR3 sequence (DNA): TGTGCCAGCCGGAGCGGGCCTTCGAACACCGGGGAGCTGTTTTTT. V gene TRBV2 combines with J gene TRBJ2-2; possible D gene TRBD2, 6 bases. The CDR3 has 15 amino acids. Germline CDR1 SNHLY, CDR2 FYNNEI. V lost 8 bases and J lost 0, with 13 bases in between.

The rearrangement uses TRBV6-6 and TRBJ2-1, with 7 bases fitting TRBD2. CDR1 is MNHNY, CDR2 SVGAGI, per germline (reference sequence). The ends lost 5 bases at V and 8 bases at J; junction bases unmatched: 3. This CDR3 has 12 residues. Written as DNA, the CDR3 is TGTGCCAGCAGTCAAGGACTAGATGAGCAGTTCTTC. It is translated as CASSQGLDEQFF.

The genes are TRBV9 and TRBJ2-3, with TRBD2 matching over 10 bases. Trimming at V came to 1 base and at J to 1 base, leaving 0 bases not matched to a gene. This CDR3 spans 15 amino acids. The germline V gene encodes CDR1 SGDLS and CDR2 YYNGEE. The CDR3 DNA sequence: TGTGCCAGCAGCGTACTAGCGGGAGGCACAGATACGCAGTATTTT. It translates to CASSVLAGGTDTQYF.

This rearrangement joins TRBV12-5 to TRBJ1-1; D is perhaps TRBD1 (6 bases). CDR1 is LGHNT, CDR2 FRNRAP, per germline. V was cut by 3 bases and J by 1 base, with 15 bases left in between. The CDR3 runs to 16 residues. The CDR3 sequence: CASGLANRARNTEAFF. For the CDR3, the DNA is TGTGCTAGTGGTTTAGCCAACAGGGCCAGGAACACTGAAGCTTTCTTT.

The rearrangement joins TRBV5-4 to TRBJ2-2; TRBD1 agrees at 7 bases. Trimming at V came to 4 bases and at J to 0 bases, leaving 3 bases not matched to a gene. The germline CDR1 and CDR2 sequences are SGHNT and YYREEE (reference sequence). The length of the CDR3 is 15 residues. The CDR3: CASSLDRSNTGELFF. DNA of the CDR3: TGTGCCAGCAGCCTGGACAGGTCGAACACCGGGGAGCTGTTTTTT.